Presented here are 29 T cell receptor beta chains from one specimen sequenced in a study of blood T cell repertoires in COVID-19. The repertoire was sequenced with immunoSEQ multiplex PCR; TCRdb's copy has only in-frame clones and lacks some. The sample has roughly 410,000 clones; around 87% are singletons. Input material: peripheral blood. The receptors stem from a woman aged 55-69 years with COVID-19, enrolled during active disease.

The chain is built from TRBV29-1 and TRBJ2-3; 9 bases agree with TRBD1. CDR3 length: 14 residues. Germline V gene lookup returns CDR1 SQVTM and CDR2 ANQGSEA. Germline trimming cut 2 bases from V and 2 bases from J; bases unmatched to any gene: 2. The CDR3 sequence: CSVERQGVTDTQYF. CDR3 nucleotide sequence: TGCAGCGTTGAACGACAGGGGGTCACAGATACGCAGTATTTT.

The CDR3 region is CASSSFWGGGTKQYF. The CDR3 DNA reads as TGTGCCAGCAGTTCCTTTTGGGGGGGAGGTACGAAGCAGTACTTC. The chain is built from TRBV28 and TRBJ2-7, with 7 bases fitting TRBD2. Germline V gene sequence: CDR1 MDHEN, CDR2 SYDVKM. The J segment lost 8 bases and the V segment lost 4 bases, leaving 14 bases of the junction unmatched. This CDR3 comprises 15 residues. Based on the CDR3 plus reference TRBV28 and TRBJ2-7, the full variable domain is DVKVTQSSRYLVKRTGEKVFLECVQDMDHENMFWYRQDPGLGLRLIYFSYDVKMKEKGDIPEGYSVSREKKERFSLILESASTNQTSMYLCASSSFWGGGTKQYFGPGTRLTVT.

The chain couples TRBV19 to TRBJ1-3; tentative D call: TRBD1 (6 bases). The CDR3 length is 14 residues. Germline V CDR1 and CDR2: LNHDA, SQIVND (reference sequence). V was cut by 6 bases and J by 4 bases, with 13 bases left in between. CDR3 in amino acids: CASSLWGLGNTIYF. In DNA, the CDR3 is TGTGCCAGTAGCCTTTGGGGGCTCGGAAACACCATATATTTT.

This chain links TRBV19 with TRBJ2-6; 7 bases agree with TRBD1. Germline CDR1 LNHDA, CDR2 SQIVND (reference sequence). Trimming removed 4 bases from V and 2 bases from J; junction bases left unmatched: 5. This CDR3 region has 16 residues. CDR3 DNA: TGTGCCAGTAGTACATACAGGGGTACTGGGGCCAACGTCCTGACTTTC. Its translation: CASSTYRGTGANVLTF.

A note on this clone: The same CDR3 can be traced to other DNA sequences in this sample. CDR3 region: CASSLGGTLNTEAFF. The CDR3 DNA is TGTGCCAGCAGCTTAGGAGGCACCTTGAACACTGAAGCTTTCTTT. This chain connects TRBV11-2 to TRBJ1-1; D gene ambiguous. The germline gives CDR1 SGHAT, CDR2 FQNNGV. The germline V and J ends were trimmed by 1 base and 0 bases, with 9 bases remaining between them. The CDR3 spans 15 residues.

This chain links TRBV28 with TRBJ1-3; unclear D gene. Trimming removed 2 bases from V and 7 bases from J, with 3 bases in between. This CDR3 is built from 11 residues. Per the germline V gene, CDR1 is MDHEN and CDR2 is SYDVKM. The CDR3 loop is CASSLENTIYF. In nucleotides, the CDR3 is TGTGCCAGCAGTTTAGAGAACACCATATATTTT.

The chain carries TRBV10-3 and TRBJ1-2; no clear D gene. Germline V gene data show CDR1 as ENHRY and CDR2 as SYGVKD. This CDR3 spans 14 amino acids. Trimming took 0 bases from V and 3 from J, leaving 8 bases between them. CDR3 residues: CAISESGGYYGYTF. Written as DNA, the CDR3 is TGTGCCATCAGTGAGTCAGGAGGCTACTATGGCTACACCTTC.

V is TRBV7-3 and J is TRBJ2-6; 7 bases align to TRBD1. V shed 5 bases and J 4 bases; nucleotides not matched to a gene: 5. The germline V gene encodes CDR1 SGHTA and CDR2 FQGTGA. The CDR3 has 15 amino acids. CDR3 sequence (DNA): TGTGCCAGCAGCCCAGGGGGTCCCGGGGCCAACGTCCTGACTTTC. It is translated as CASSPGGPGANVLTF. The whole variable domain, filled in from reference TRBV7-3 and TRBJ2-6, reads GAGVSQTPSNKVTEKGKYVELRCDPISGHTALYWYRQSLGQGPEFLIYFQGTGAADDSGLPNDRFFAVRPEGSVSTLKIQRTERGDSAVYLCASSPGGPGANVLTFGAGSRLTVL.

On this clone: The germline gene is not matched at one end of the junction; a read error may be the cause. V and J are TRBV7-7 and TRBJ2-5, with 7 bases identical to TRBD2. This CDR3 spans 15 amino acids. The germline V gene has CDR1 SSHAT and CDR2 FNYEAQ (reference sequence). This CDR3 is CASSLGDVPREAQYF. CDR3 nucleotides: TGTGCTAGCAGCTTGGGGGACGTACCTCGGGAGGCCCAGTACTTC. The full variable domain, in which reference TRBV7-7 and TRBJ2-5 provide the parts outside the CDR3, is GAGVSQSPRYKVTKRGQDVTLRCDPISSHATLYWYQQALGQGPEFLTYFNYEAQPDKSGLPSDRFSAERPEGSISTLTIQRTEQRDSAMYRCASSLGDVPREAQYFGPGTRLLVL.

The chain links TRBV5-1 to TRBJ1-1; no firm D call. This CDR3 is 14 amino acids long. V lost 4 bases to trimming and J lost 5 bases, with 15 bases between them. The germline gives CDR1 SGHRS, CDR2 YFSETQ. The CDR3 DNA reads as TGCGCCAGCAGCCCTGAGGGCACGGGGACTGAAGCTTTCTTT. Its protein product is CASSPEGTGTEAFF.

The chain couples TRBV7-3 to TRBJ2-2, with a possible D match to TRBD2 (6 bases). The CDR3 length is 16 residues. CDR1 and CDR2 (germline): SGHTA, FQGTGA. Trimming took off 4 bases at V and 4 bases at J, with 16 bases between the two ends. Written as DNA, the CDR3 is TGTGCCAGCAGCTCCCCCGGGCAGGGAGGCACCGGGGAGCTGTTTTTT. The encoded protein is CASSSPGQGGTGELFF.

Only one count was recorded for this clone. This rearrangement joins TRBV11-2 to TRBJ2-1, with D perhaps matching TRBD2 (7 bases). Trimming shortened V by 7 bases and J by 2 bases, and 18 bases separated the two germline ends. The CDR3 runs to 16 residues. Per germline, CDR1 SGHAT and CDR2 FQNNGV. The CDR3 loop reads CASNIQAGAPYNEQFF. CDR3 nucleotides: TGTGCCAGCAACATACAGGCGGGGGCACCCTACAATGAGCAGTTCTTC. The whole variable domain, filled in from reference TRBV11-2 and TRBJ2-1, reads EAGVAQSPRYKIIEKRQSVAFWCNPISGHATLYWYQQILGQGPKLLIQFQNNGVVDDSQLPKDRFSAERLKGVDSTLKIQPAKLEDSAVYLCASNIQAGAPYNEQFFGPGTRLTVL.

This chain joins TRBV9 and TRBJ1-5; unclear D gene. Trimming left V 0 bases short and J 0 bases short, with 7 bases between. The CDR3 consists of 15 residues. Germline lookup yields CDR1 SGDLS and CDR2 YYNGEE. The CDR3: CASSVEGSSNQPQHF. DNA of the CDR3: TGTGCCAGCAGCGTAGAAGGGAGTAGCAATCAGCCCCAGCATTTT.

The chain has TRBV5-1 and TRBJ2-7; D might be TRBD2 (5 bases). The ends were cut back, 4 bases at V and 0 bases at J, with 20 bases in the middle. Germline V gives CDR1 SGHRS, CDR2 YFSETQ. There are 17 residues in the CDR3. The CDR3 loop is CASSAGHRAKNSYEQYF. The CDR3 nucleotides read TGCGCCAGCAGCGCGGGCCACCGGGCCAAAAACTCCTACGAGCAGTACTTC.

This clone turned up a few times. The chain links TRBV9 to TRBJ2-1; D perhaps matches TRBD1 (5 bases). The CDR3 extends over 15 amino acids. The germline gives CDR1 SGDLS, CDR2 YYNGEE. The V and J ends lost 4 bases and 0 bases respectively, with 11 bases between them. The CDR3, as DNA: TGTGCCAGCAGCAAAGGGGTGAGCTCCTACAATGAGCAGTTCTTC. It translates to CASSKGVSSYNEQFF.

The chain couples TRBV19 to TRBJ2-5; 14 bases map to TRBD2. The ends lost 5 bases at V and 2 bases at J; junction bases unmatched: 4. CDR3 length: 16 amino acids. CDR1 and CDR2 from the germline V gene are LNHDA and SQIVND (reference sequence). The CDR3 nucleotides are TGTGCCAGTAGTGTCCGGACTAGCGGGGGGCAAGAGACCCAGTACTTC. Protein product: CASSVRTSGGQETQYF. The complete variable domain, with remaining parts taken from reference TRBV19 and TRBJ2-5, reads DGGITQSPKYLFRKEGQNVTLSCEQNLNHDAMYWYRQDPGQGLRLIYYSQIVNDFQKGDIAEGYSVSREKKESFPLTVTSAQKNPTAFYLCASSVRTSGGQETQYFGPGTRLLVL.

The rearrangement uses TRBV19 and TRBJ2-7; 9 bases map to TRBD2. V was clipped by 5 bases and J by 4 bases; unmatched bases: 12. The CDR3 has 16 amino acids. Germline V CDR1 and CDR2: LNHDA, SQIVND (reference sequence). CDR3 sequence reads: CASSSRGSGGRYEQYF. DNA of the CDR3: TGTGCCAGTAGTTCCCGAGGGAGCGGGGGGCGGTACGAGCAGTACTTC.

The chain recombines TRBV4-1 with TRBJ2-1; 9 positions agree with TRBD1. Trimming cost V 3 bases and J 8 bases; bases outside gene matches: 8. The CDR3 covers 15 residues. Germline loops: CDR1 MGHRA, CDR2 YSYEKL. CDR3 nucleotides: TGCGCCAGCAGCCAGCCGGGACAGGGTAACGATGAGCAGTTCTTC. It encodes CASSQPGQGNDEQFF.

The chain combines TRBV2 with TRBJ1-2, with D unclear. Germline CDR1 SNHLY, CDR2 FYNNEI. V dropped 6 bases and J dropped 2 bases, with 13 bases sitting between them. This CDR3 region has 14 residues. CDR3 sequence: CASRPIAGNYGYTF. The CDR3 nucleotides are TGTGCCAGCAGGCCCATTGCCGGGAACTATGGCTACACCTTC.

V gene TRBV5-8 combines with J gene TRBJ1-5; D unclear. The V gene's germline CDR1 is SGHTS and CDR2 YDEGEE. Between the trimmed V and J ends, which lost 4 bases and 3 bases, there was a span of 17 bases. This CDR3 is built from 16 residues. The CDR3 region is CASSPSGTVINQPQHF. The CDR3 region has the DNA TGTGCCAGCAGCCCCTCAGGCACAGTAATCAATCAGCCCCAGCATTTT. Drawing the rest from reference TRBV5-8 and TRBJ1-5, the complete variable domain is EAGVTQSPTHLIKTRGQQATLRCSPISGHTSVYWYQQALGLGLQFLLWYDEGEERNRGNFPPRFSGRQFPNYSSELNVNALELEDSALYLCASSPSGTVINQPQHFGDGTRLSIL.

The J gene is TRBJ1-1, the V gene TRBV3-1 (or the pseudogene TRBV3-2); 7 bases align to TRBD1. In germline, CDR1 is LGHDT, CDR2 YNNKEL (reference sequence). The CDR3 is 15 amino acids. V shed 4 bases, J shed 7 bases, and the junction held 12 bases outside the gene matches. The DNA of the CDR3 is TGTGCCAGCAGCCTTTCCCACAGGGGAGGCGGTGAAGCTTTCTTT. It yields the protein CASSLSHRGGGEAFF.

The rearrangement links TRBV7-9 to TRBJ1-1; 8 nucleotides line up with TRBD1. V trimming: 5 bases; J trimming: 6 bases; junction bases outside the gene matches: 8. Germline CDR1 is SEHNR and CDR2 is FQNEAQ (reference sequence). The CDR3 has 14 amino acids. The CDR3 loop is CASSPDRAPPEAFF. The CDR3 DNA reads TGTGCCAGCAGCCCGGACAGGGCGCCTCCTGAAGCTTTCTTT.

This sequence joins TRBV27 and TRBJ1-6; possibly TRBD1 for D (5 bases). Trimming removed 4 bases at V and 6 bases at J, with 16 bases between. The length of the CDR3 is 16 residues. CDR1 is MNHEY, CDR2 SMNVEV, per germline (reference sequence). The CDR3 is CASSSPMGGGNSPLHF. In DNA, the CDR3 is TGTGCCAGCAGTTCTCCCATGGGGGGTGGTAATTCACCCCTCCACTTT.

CDR3 amino acids: CASSITGGDEAFF. CDR3 DNA sequence: TGTGCCAGTAGTATAACAGGGGGGGATGAAGCTTTCTTT. The rearrangement links TRBV19 to TRBJ1-1; TRBD1 matches 8 bases. V lost 2 bases and J lost 7; bases outside the gene matches: 3. The germline gives CDR1 LNHDA, CDR2 SQIVND (reference sequence). This CDR3 comprises 13 residues.

This rearrangement joins TRBV14 to TRBJ2-3, with 8 bases lining up with TRBD2. The CDR3 contains 16 residues. J gave up 4 bases and V 3 bases, and 9 bases lay outside the gene matches. In germline, CDR1 is SGHDN, CDR2 FVKESK. The DNA for the CDR3 is TGTGCCAGCAGCCATGGACGGGGGGGCTGGGCAGATACGCAGTATTTT. It is translated as CASSHGRGGWADTQYF.

J is TRBJ2-5 and V is TRBV2; 7 bases align to TRBD2. This CDR3 has 16 residues. Germline CDR1 SNHLY, CDR2 FYNNEI. Trimming at V came to 6 bases and at J to 5 bases, leaving 15 bases not matched to a gene. The CDR3 region is CASSGDLTSKGETQYF. CDR3 DNA: TGTGCCAGCAGCGGGGACCTGACTAGCAAGGGCGAGACCCAGTACTTC.

The DNA of the CDR3 is TGTGCCAGCAGCTTAGGGACAGGGGGCAGCGACGAGCAGTACTTC. As protein: CASSLGTGGSDEQYF. The V and J genes are TRBV11-3 and TRBJ2-7, with 11 positions matching TRBD1. V was clipped by 1 base and J by 5 bases; unmatched bases: 4. The CDR3 is 15 residues long. The germline gives CDR1 SGHNT, CDR2 YENEEA.

As DNA, the CDR3 is TGCGCCAGCAGCTTGAGACTAGCTTCGATTGAGCAGTTCTTC. Translation gives CASSLRLASIEQFF. The chain uses TRBV5-1 and TRBJ2-1; the match to TRBD2 covers 7 bases. Germline V gives CDR1 SGHRS, CDR2 YFSETQ. Trimming took 1 base from V and 9 from J; bases not matched to a gene: 7. The CDR3 loop spans 14 amino acids.

The sample holds a few counts of this clone. The chain employs TRBV3-1 (or the pseudogene TRBV3-2) and TRBJ1-2; a weak D match, TRBD1 (5 bases). This CDR3 region has 13 residues. Germline lookup yields CDR1 LGHDT and CDR2 YNNKEL (reference sequence). V was pared by 0 bases and J by 8 bases, with 10 bases between. The chain's CDR3 is CASSQDRAGGYTF. Written as DNA, the CDR3 is TGTGCCAGCAGCCAAGACAGGGCTGGCGGCTACACCTTC.